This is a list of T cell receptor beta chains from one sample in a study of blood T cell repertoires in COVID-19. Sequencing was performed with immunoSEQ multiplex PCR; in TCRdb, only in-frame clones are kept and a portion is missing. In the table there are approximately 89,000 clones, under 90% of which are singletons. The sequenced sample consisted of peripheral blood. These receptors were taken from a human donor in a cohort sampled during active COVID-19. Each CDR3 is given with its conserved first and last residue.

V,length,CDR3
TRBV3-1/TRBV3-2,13,CASSHAETSEQYF
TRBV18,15,CASSPDHTMNTEAFF
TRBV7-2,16,CASTLNPSGTYNEQFF
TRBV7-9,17,CASSLTETSGRLVGQFF
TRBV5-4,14,CASSASGRASEQFF
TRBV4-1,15,CASSQGLAGAFEQYF
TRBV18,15,CASSPSSGELYEQYF
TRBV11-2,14,CASSLVTDLRSAFF
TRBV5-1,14,CASSLDRMNYGYTF
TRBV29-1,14,CSTSGGSVSYEQYF
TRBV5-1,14,CASSKDRGAYEQYF
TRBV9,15,CASSVGSGRYNEQFF
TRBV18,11,CASSPANEQYF
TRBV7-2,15,CASSLADSSGNTIYF
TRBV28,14,CASSFADREHEQYF
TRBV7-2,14,CASSSGTVTGELFF
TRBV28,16,CASISPPPQGLHGYTF
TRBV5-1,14,CASSDPSGSSEQYF
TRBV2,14,CASSVTGSNYGYTF
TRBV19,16,CTSSIFRGPGANVLTF
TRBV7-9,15,CASSLAYQGSYEQYF
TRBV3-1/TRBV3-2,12,CASSRYTGELFF
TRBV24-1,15,CATSDSRQGSNTQYF
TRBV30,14,CAWKIIQGNEKLFF
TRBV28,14,CASSPGQGFYEQYF
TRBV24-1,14,CATSDRGANQPQHF
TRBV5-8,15,CASSFGQGANTEAFF
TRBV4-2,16,CASSQASRVATYEQYF
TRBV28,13,CASITGGTGELFF
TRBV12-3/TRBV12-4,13,CASSPGSNYGYTF
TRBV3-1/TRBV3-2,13,CASSQDSAAGYTF
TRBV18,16,CASSGTGANSGNTIYF
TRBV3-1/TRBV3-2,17,CASSQDKGTVVNTEAFF
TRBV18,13,CATGQGANTEAFF
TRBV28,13,CASSWGQGVGLFF
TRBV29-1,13,CSVELRRDYGYTF
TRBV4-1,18,CASSQVNFLGTSSYEQYF
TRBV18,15,CASSPGQGGSYEQYF
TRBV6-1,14,CASSQAGGAYEQYF
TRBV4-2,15,CASSQDSTSKETQYF
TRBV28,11,CASSLYREAFF
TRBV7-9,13,CASSLAGGYGYTF
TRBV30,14,CAWSGDRGYSPLHF
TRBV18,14,CASSPTRTEETQYF
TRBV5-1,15,CASSLSGLAGAPRPF
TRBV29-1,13,CSTGDRGVNEQFF
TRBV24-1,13,CATSRDRGQGYTF
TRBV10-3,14,CATRGQAVNYGYTF
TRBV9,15,CASSVVGGSTDTQYF
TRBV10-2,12,CASSALNSPLHF